The present TCR beta chain was sequenced within a study of blood T cells in healthy people across ages. Turning to the study itself: About one barcoded TCR beta cDNA was captured per two T cells.

CDR3 size: 15 residues. Between the trimmed V and J ends, which lost 4 bases and 4 bases, there was a span of 16 bases. CDR1 is MNHNY and CDR2 is SVGAGI in the germline V gene (reference sequence). It was with a sample-barcoded 5' primer and a J-beta primer mix that a second PCR of about 6 to 12 cycles was run. CDR3-containing paired-end reads numbered at least 2.5 million in each sample. MiXCR was run by TCRdb on the 5' RACE reads, yielding one entry per CDR3 protein. Among 700,000 to 1,000,000 distinct CDR3 sequences listed, roughly 44% were seen once. Sequences were obtained from blood. This sequence was found in a man in his 60s in good health. The chain combines TRBV6-6 with TRBJ1-2; D possibly corresponds to TRBD1 (5 bases). The chain's CDR3 is CASSSADSPAYGYTF. The CDR3 DNA reads as TGTGCCAGCAGTTCAGCCGACAGCCCGGCCTATGGCTACACCTTC.